This T cell receptor (beta chain) is drawn from a study of T cell changes during pregnancy in multiple sclerosis (dated by TCRdb to between 2018 and 2020). For the study in its entirety: The study examined how the T cell repertoire changed over the course of pregnancy in women with multiple sclerosis.

Library method: the immunoSEQ multiplex PCR assay. TCRdb stores this immuneACCESS table with in-frame sequences only. Part of the clones is absent; in the studies checked, under half of the shortfall reflects unresolved V genes, and no reason is known for the rest. This sample comprises roughly 34,000 clones, about nine tenths of them detected only once. Of the sample, approximately 4.5% falls within the top ten clones. This clone was seen a single time. There is no known antigen for this receptor. There are no base qualities to consult, and no much larger clone falls within one base. The receptor comes from a female donor in good health, enrolled as a control in a pregnancy study. Material: peripheral blood, obtained in the second trimester of pregnancy.

This receptor carries the CDR3 CASSLDSFGYTF. The base sequence is TGTGCCAGCAGCCTAGACAGTTTCGGCTACACCTTC. The receptor chain draws on TRBV5-4 and TRBJ1-2; the D region possibly corresponds to TRBD1 (5 bases align). Cut back by 4 bases and 8 bases, the V and J ends lie 12 bases apart. The CDR3 has 12 amino acids, counting the end cysteine and phenylalanine. Just CDR3 DNA is preserved here, 36 bases in frame from base 1. CDR1 SGHNT and CDR2 YYREEE are derived from the germline V gene (reference sequence). The reference TRBV5-4 and TRBJ1-2 proteins fill in what lies around the CDR3, so the full variable domain reads ETGVTQSPTHLIKTRGQQVTLRCSSQSGHNTVSWYQQALGQGPQFIFQYYREEENGRGNFPPRFSGLQFPNYSSELNVNALELDDSALYLCASSLDSFGYTFGSGTRLTVV.